A single sample is the source of the 20 T cell receptor beta chains below, sequenced in a study of blood T cell repertoires in COVID-19. Profiling relied on immunoSEQ multiplex PCR, and the TCRdb table lists in-frame clones only, not all of them. The data show some 38,000 clones, with 70% to 90% seen just once and approximately 11% held by the top ten. Input material: peripheral blood. All receptors come from a man aged 60 to 75 in a cohort sampled during active COVID-19.

The J gene is TRBJ2-7, the V gene TRBV4-3; a possible D gene is TRBD1 (5 bases). The germline V and J ends were trimmed by 1 base and 5 bases, with 15 bases remaining between them. This CDR3 is built from 15 residues. The germline V gene has CDR1 LGHNA and CDR2 YSLEER. The CDR3 DNA is TGCGCCAGCAGCCAAGTCACAGGTTATCAGAACGAGCAGTACTTC. It encodes CASSQVTGYQNEQYF.

This clone was seen at least ten times. This sequence joins TRBV6-5 and TRBJ2-1; D ambiguous. The CDR3 sequence is 15 residues long. The germline V gene has CDR1 MNHEY and CDR2 SVGAGI. The V end lost 2 bases, the J end lost 0 bases, and 8 bases lay between the germline ends. As DNA, the CDR3 is TGTGCCAGCAGTTACACCCACAGCTCCTACAATGAGCAGTTCTTC. Amino acid sequence: CASSYTHSSYNEQFF.

This clone showed up just a few times. The V call is TRBV6-1, the J call TRBJ2-2, with a possible D match to TRBD2 (7 bases). Trimming took 2 bases from V and 0 from J, leaving 10 bases between them. Germline values: CDR1 MNHNS, CDR2 SASEGT. The CDR3 sequence is 16 residues long. Here the CDR3 reads CASSERGGANTGELFF. Written as DNA, the CDR3 is TGTGCCAGCAGTGAAAGGGGGGGCGCGAACACCGGGGAGCTGTTTTTT.

The chain joins TRBV7-9 to TRBJ2-2; 8 bases align to TRBD1. The CDR3 loop spans 17 amino acids. Germline V gene sequence: CDR1 SEHNR, CDR2 FQNEAQ (reference sequence). Trimming at V came to 5 bases and at J to 0 bases, leaving 8 bases not matched to a gene. CDR3 bases: TGTGCCAGCAGCCCAGGACAGGGCGACCCGAACACCGGGGAGCTGTTTTTT. This encodes CASSPGQGDPNTGELFF.

V usage is TRBV5-4 and J usage is TRBJ1-2, with TRBD1 as a possible D gene (6 bases). V lost 4 bases to trimming and J lost 4 bases, with 17 bases between them. The CDR3 totals 15 residues. Per germline, CDR1 SGHNT and CDR2 YYREEE (reference sequence). CDR3 sequence reads: CASSPGGGQTYGYTF. The CDR3 nucleotides are TGTGCCAGCAGCCCGGGGGGCGGACAGACCTATGGCTACACCTTC. Full variable domain (outside the CDR3, taken from reference TRBV5-4 and TRBJ1-2): ETGVTQSPTHLIKTRGQQVTLRCSSQSGHNTVSWYQQALGQGPQFIFQYYREEENGRGNFPPRFSGLQFPNYSSELNVNALELDDSALYLCASSPGGGQTYGYTFGSGTRLTVV.

The V call is TRBV19, the J call TRBJ2-1; TRBD2 matches 9 bases. CDR3 length equals 14 residues. Germline V gene lookup returns CDR1 LNHDA and CDR2 SQIVND (reference sequence). The ends lost 7 bases at V and 5 bases at J; junction bases unmatched: 6. The CDR3 loop reads CASTGGRDDNEQFF. In DNA, the CDR3 is TGTGCCAGTACCGGCGGGAGGGACGACAATGAGCAGTTCTTC.

This rearrangement joins TRBV19 to TRBJ2-4; no clear D gene. CDR1 is LNHDA and CDR2 is SQIVND in the germline V gene (reference sequence). The CDR3 is 14 residues long. Trimming removed 6 bases at V and 7 bases at J, with 16 bases between. CDR3 DNA sequence: TGTGCCAGTAGCCCGGGTAGTTTTGGGAACATTCAGTACTTC. This sequence encodes CASSPGSFGNIQYF.

The rearrangement uses TRBV3-1 (or the pseudogene TRBV3-2) and TRBJ2-1, with D perhaps TRBD2 (5 bases). The germline gives CDR1 LGHDT, CDR2 YNNKEL (reference sequence). The ends were cut back, 6 bases at V and 7 bases at J, with 10 bases in the middle. CDR3 length: 12 amino acids. As DNA, the CDR3 is TGTGCCAGCAGGCGGGCAGGAAATGAGCAGTTCTTC. This sequence encodes CASRRAGNEQFF.

The chain combines TRBV4-3 with TRBJ2-1; 7 positions agree with TRBD2. Germline CDR1 LGHNA, CDR2 YSLEER. Germline trimming cut 0 bases from V and 9 bases from J; bases unmatched to any gene: 8. This CDR3 has 15 amino acids. CDR3 nucleotide sequence: TGCGCCAGCAGCCAAGATCGATGGGGGGGAGGTGAGCAGTTCTTC. It encodes CASSQDRWGGGEQFF.

The V and J genes are TRBV9 and TRBJ2-1, with TRBD2 identical over 8 bases. Germline V gene data show CDR1 as SGDLS and CDR2 as YYNGEE. The CDR3 spans 14 residues. The V and J ends lost 6 bases and 7 bases, in that order; junction bases with no gene match: 9. The CDR3 DNA follows: TGTGCCAGCACTGAGCGGGAGAGGGGGAATGAGCAGTTCTTC. Translated, it gives CASTERERGNEQFF.

This clone has only a few counts. The V call is TRBV7-8, the J call TRBJ1-1; TRBD1 matches 11 bases. Trimming took 5 bases from V and 2 from J; bases not matched to a gene: 7. The CDR3 loop spans 16 amino acids. From germline, CDR1 is SGHVS and CDR2 FQNEAQ. CDR3 in DNA: TGTGCCAGCAGCGTCCGGGACAGGGGGTCCAACACTGAAGCTTTCTTT. This encodes CASSVRDRGSNTEAFF. The variable domain in full, completed from reference TRBV7-8 and TRBJ1-1, reads GAGVSQSPRYKVAKRGQDVALRCDPISGHVSLFWYQQALGQGPEFLTYFQNEAQLDKSGLPSDRFFAERPEGSVSTLKIQRTQQEDSAVYLCASSVRDRGSNTEAFFGQGTRLTVV.

The CDR3 DNA reads as TGTGCCAGCAGACTTAACCAGAACACCGGGGAGCTGTTTTTT. Residues: CASRLNQNTGELFF. The chain recombines TRBV6-6 with TRBJ2-2; D call uncertain. Deletions cut 6 bases from V and 1 base from J, with 9 bases between. CDR1 is MNHNY, CDR2 SVGAGI, per germline (reference sequence). The CDR3 loop spans 14 amino acids.

The rearrangement links TRBV6-5 to TRBJ2-3; 9 bases agree with TRBD2. The junction had 4 bases not matched to a gene; V was cut back by 7 bases and J by 5 bases. The germline gives CDR1 MNHEY, CDR2 SVGAGI. This CDR3 spans 13 amino acids. CDR3 sequence (DNA): TGTGCCAGCAAGCGGGGGGCACGAGATACGCAGTATTTT. Residues: CASKRGARDTQYF.

J is TRBJ2-7 and V is TRBV9; 9 bases map to TRBD2. The CDR3 totals 15 residues. The V and J ends lost 4 bases and 2 bases, in that order; junction bases with no gene match: 7. Germline V gives CDR1 SGDLS, CDR2 YYNGEE. The CDR3 region is CASSPHASGAYEQYF. CDR3 in DNA: TGTGCCAGCAGCCCCCACGCTAGCGGGGCCTACGAGCAGTACTTC. The full variable domain, with the rest looked up from reference TRBV9 and TRBJ2-7, is DSGVTQTPKHLITATGQRVTLRCSPRSGDLSVYWYQQSLDQGLQFLIQYYNGEERAKGNILERFSAQQFPDLHSELNLSSLELGDSALYFCASSPHASGAYEQYFGPGTRLTVT.

This chain joins TRBV19 and TRBJ2-1; tentatively, D is TRBD1 (6 bases). CDR3 size: 14 residues. Trimming pared 1 base from V and 8 bases from J, leaving 12 bases between. CDR1 and CDR2 from the germline V gene are LNHDA and SQIVND (reference sequence). CDR3 in amino acids: CASSIGQGRDEQFF. Written as DNA, the CDR3 is TGTGCCAGTAGTATAGGCCAGGGGCGGGATGAGCAGTTCTTC. Based on the CDR3 plus reference TRBV19 and TRBJ2-1, the full variable domain is DGGITQSPKYLFRKEGQNVTLSCEQNLNHDAMYWYRQDPGQGLRLIYYSQIVNDFQKGDIAEGYSVSREKKESFPLTVTSAQKNPTAFYLCASSIGQGRDEQFFGPGTRLTVL.

CDR3 sequence (DNA): TGTGCCAGCAGTCTCTTGAGGACAGGGGAAGAGACCCAGTACTTC. Amino acid sequence: CASSLLRTGEETQYF. V and J are TRBV2 and TRBJ2-5, with TRBD1 matching 9 bases. The ends lost 5 bases at V and 3 bases at J; junction bases unmatched: 7. Germline-derived CDR1 and CDR2 are SNHLY and FYNNEI. The CDR3 has 15 amino acids.

CDR3 protein: CASSLATGQSSPLHF. In DNA, the CDR3 is TGTGCCAGCAGCTTAGCGACAGGGCAAAGTTCACCCCTCCACTTT. The genes are TRBV7-9 and TRBJ1-6; 7 nucleotides match TRBD1. Germline-derived CDR1 and CDR2 are SEHNR and FQNEAQ (reference sequence). The CDR3 consists of 15 residues. Trimming removed 0 bases from V and 9 bases from J; junction bases left unmatched: 5.

This sequence joins TRBV11-2 and TRBJ1-6; 9 bases are shared with TRBD1. V lost 3 bases, J lost 7 bases, and 1 base stayed unmatched. Looked up from germline, CDR1 is SGHAT and CDR2 is FQNNGV. This CDR3 contains 14 residues. The CDR3 here is CASSLGTGNSPLHF. CDR3 nucleotides: TGTGCCAGCAGCTTGGGGACAGGGAATTCACCCCTCCACTTT.

This chain connects TRBV27 to TRBJ2-6, with D unresolved. The CDR3 contains 15 residues. V was cut by 3 bases and J by 0 bases, with 6 bases left in between. Germline CDR1 is MNHEY and CDR2 is SMNVEV (reference sequence). The CDR3 spells CASSFLTSGANVLTF. CDR3 DNA: TGTGCCAGCAGTTTCCTAACCTCTGGGGCCAACGTCCTGACTTTC.

The chain is built from TRBV5-1 and TRBJ2-2, with a tentative D call TRBD1 (5 bases). CDR3 length: 14 amino acids. Germline V gene lookup returns CDR1 SGHRS and CDR2 YFSETQ. V was shortened by 5 bases and J by 6 bases, with 14 bases between the two germline ends. As DNA, the CDR3 is TGCGCCAGCAGACTGCAGGAAGGGGCCGGGGAGCTGTTTTTT. It specifies CASRLQEGAGELFF.